The T cell receptor (beta chain) under discussion was sequenced for a study of vaccination and CD4 T cells after COVID-19. Study as a whole: Researchers treated cells with overlapping spike peptides taken from SARS-CoV-2, HCoV-NL63, HCoV-OC43 and HCoV-229E.

Findings and limits, study-wide: Spike mono-reactivity was found in 304 of the 307 vaccine-specific clones identified in convalescent patients.

Germline V gives CDR1 SGHNT, CDR2 YYREEE (reference sequence). The V end lost 7 bases, the J end lost 3 bases, and 10 bases lay between the germline ends. The CDR3 runs to 12 residues. For this clonotype: As yet, its antigen is unknown.

Treatment in this sample: approximately 9-day PBMC culture with coronavirus spike peptide pools or control peptides (ViraFEST assay). From the approximately 10-day cultures, CD4+ T cells were isolated by negative selection. Cultured CD4+ T cell DNA underwent sequencing with the Oncomine TCR Beta short-read assay. TCRdb re-analysed the PCR reads in MiXCR, keeping a single row per CDR3 protein. Among under 4,500 distinct CDR3 sequences, roughly 17% were seen once, and the ten largest hold 20% to 25%. The rearrangement links TRBV5-4 to TRBJ1-1, with no clear D. Sequencing was performed on CD4+ T cells from blood, cultured in vitro. The sequence came from a human donor who had recovered from COVID-19. The CDR3 region has the DNA TGTGCCAGCTCGGAACACGACACTGAAGCTTTCTTT. Translating it yields CASSEHDTEAFF.